The clone carrying this T cell receptor beta chain was seen a single time. The antigen is unknown. These data originate in a study of cytomegalovirus exposure and HLA in healthy donors. In germline, CDR1 is MNHEY, CDR2 SVGAGI. V gave up 6 bases and J gave up 6 bases, with 11 bases separating them. The CDR3 contains 13 residues. Study findings and constraints: Most subjects had HLA-A and HLA-B alleles reportedly predicted accurately by TCR beta sequences.

There were likely unrecorded immune exposures, though donors were nominally healthy when sampled. PCR employed 60 Vbeta and 13 Jbeta primers. TCRdb's copy holds only in-frame clones and misses some; the assay was immunoSEQ multiplex PCR. The table shows about 120,000 clones, with about 68% occurring only once. Sequencing was performed on PBMCs. The chain combines TRBV6-5 with TRBJ2-2; weak D call: TRBD1 (6 bases). The source is a woman between 40 and 50 years old in good health and CMV-seropositive. Here the CDR3 reads CASRKEGAGELFF. The CDR3 bases are TGTGCCAGCAGGAAAGAGGGGGCCGGGGAGCTGTTTTTT.